The entry that follows covers one TCR beta chain sequence. This record comes from a study of shared clonotypes between healthy human individuals. Produced via immunoSEQ multiplex PCR; TCRdb's table is partial and in-frame only. The sample holds around 1.9 million clones, about 92% seen once. V gave up 1 base and J gave up 0 bases; unmatched junction bases: 11. CDR1 SNHLY and CDR2 FYNNEI come from the germline V gene. The CDR3 contains 19 residues. Terminally differentiated effector memory CD45RA+ cells were excluded from the naive CD8 cells, which were CD45RO-negative and positively selected for CCR7. Donors comprised only Caucasian adults living in Nashville, Tennessee.

V and J are TRBV2 and TRBJ2-7; the match to TRBD2 covers 11 bases. The clonotype originates from a man aged 18 to 35 in good health. Some clones in this sample may be carry-over from other donors' samples. The source material was naive CD8+ T cells from PBMCs. The CDR3 loop is CASSEDPGLAAPSSYEQYF. The CDR3 DNA follows: TGTGCCAGCAGTGAAGATCCGGGACTAGCGGCCCCTTCCTCCTACGAGCAGTACTTC.